These 14 T cell receptor beta chains originate from one sample sequenced in a study of glioma-infiltrating T cells after dendritic cell vaccination. Clones were sequenced by immunoSEQ multiplex PCR, and TCRdb holds only the in-frame ones, with some missing. The table shows 70,000 to 95,000 clones, with around 86% occurring only once. Time point denoted: after dendritic cell vaccination, including at tumor progression/relapse. Here the sequenced sample was blood, taken after dendritic cell vaccination. These receptors all come from a human donor with glioblastoma.

This chain links TRBV10-2 with TRBJ2-5; 10 nucleotides line up with TRBD2. The CDR3 totals 18 residues. The J segment lost 5 bases and the V segment lost 4 bases, leaving 16 bases of the junction unmatched. CDR1 is WSHSY, CDR2 SAAADI, per germline. CDR3 DNA: TGCGCCAGCAGTGTTCAGCGGGGGGGCGGCCATCTGCTGGAGACCCAGTACTTC. It codes for CASSVQRGGGHLLETQYF.

The rearrangement joins TRBV7-2 to TRBJ1-1; D is possibly TRBD1 (6 bases). Deletions cut 1 base from V and 5 bases from J, with 14 bases between. From germline, CDR1 is SGHTA and CDR2 FQGNSA. This CDR3 is built from 15 residues. CDR3 sequence reads: CASSLEGWGLTEAFF. The CDR3 region has the DNA TGTGCCAGCAGCTTAGAGGGATGGGGGCTAACTGAAGCTTTCTTT.

The chain links TRBV30 to TRBJ1-1; D not certain. CDR3 size: 13 residues. The germline V gene has CDR1 GTSNPN and CDR2 SVGIG (reference sequence). Trimming pared 0 bases from V and 1 base from J, leaving 6 bases between. The CDR3 loop reads CAWSVRPNTEAFF. The CDR3 coding sequence is TGTGCCTGGAGTGTGAGGCCGAACACTGAAGCTTTCTTT.

The chain has TRBV5-1 and TRBJ2-1; 10 bases map to TRBD2. Germline V lookup: CDR1 SGHRS, CDR2 YFSETQ. CDR3 length: 15 amino acids. Germline trimming cut 4 bases from V and 5 bases from J; bases unmatched to any gene: 6. DNA for the CDR3: TGCGCCAGCAGCCCGAGGACTAGCGGTAACAATGAGCAGTTCTTC. Translated, it gives CASSPRTSGNNEQFF.

The chain employs TRBV4-1 and TRBJ2-6, with D perhaps matching TRBD2 (5 bases). Germline V gene data show CDR1 as MGHRA and CDR2 as YSYEKL. Deletions cut 1 base from V and 3 bases from J, with 10 bases between. The CDR3 runs 16 residues. The CDR3 region has the DNA TGCGCCAGCAGCCAAGGGTCCGGGGTTGGGGCCAACGTCCTGACTTTC. Translation: CASSQGSGVGANVLTF.

The V and J genes are TRBV6-1 and TRBJ2-1; no firm D call. CDR3 length equals 14 residues. V was shortened by 7 bases and J by 0 bases, with 10 bases between the two germline ends. Germline lookup yields CDR1 MNHNS and CDR2 SASEGT. The CDR3 is CASTMLSSYNEQFF. The CDR3 nucleotides read TGTGCCAGCACCATGCTTAGCTCCTACAATGAGCAGTTCTTC.

The chain has TRBV6-6 and TRBJ2-1, with 7 bases fitting TRBD2. Germline CDR1 is MNHNY and CDR2 is SVGAGI (reference sequence). V lost 5 bases and J lost 4; bases outside the gene matches: 5. There are 14 residues in the CDR3. CDR3 region: CASSPSGTYNEQFF. Written as DNA, the CDR3 is TGTGCCAGCAGTCCTAGCGGAACTTACAATGAGCAGTTCTTC.

The chain couples TRBV5-1 to TRBJ2-3; TRBD2 aligns across 7 bases. The ends lost 2 bases at V and 2 bases at J; junction bases unmatched: 5. CDR1 is SGHRS, CDR2 YFSETQ, per germline. CDR3 length: 15 amino acids. The CDR3 sequence is CASSFGGRYTDTQYF. CDR3 nucleotides: TGCGCCAGCAGCTTTGGCGGGAGATACACAGATACGCAGTATTTT.

CDR3 protein: CASSLEAGGENIQYF. In nucleotides, the CDR3 is TGCGCCAGCAGCTTGGAGGCCGGGGGAGAAAACATTCAGTACTTC. This chain connects TRBV5-1 to TRBJ2-4; a weak D match, TRBD2 (6 bases). V was trimmed by 0 bases and J by 5 bases, leaving 12 bases between them. This CDR3 contains 15 residues. Germline CDR1 SGHRS, CDR2 YFSETQ.

The V call is TRBV11-2, the J call TRBJ1-2, with D hard to call. This CDR3 contains 13 residues. From germline, CDR1 is SGHAT and CDR2 FQNNGV. V lost 0 bases and J lost 3, with 5 bases in between. The CDR3 bases are TGTGCCAGCAGCTTAGACGGAGACTATGGCTACACCTTC. Translating it yields CASSLDGDYGYTF. The complete variable domain, with remaining parts taken from reference TRBV11-2 and TRBJ1-2, reads EAGVAQSPRYKIIEKRQSVAFWCNPISGHATLYWYQQILGQGPKLLIQFQNNGVVDDSQLPKDRFSAERLKGVDSTLKIQPAKLEDSAVYLCASSLDGDYGYTFGSGTRLTVV.

The table lists this clone with a count of one. The chain couples TRBV4-3 to TRBJ1-2, with TRBD1 identical over 9 bases. Trimming removed 3 bases from V and 6 bases from J; junction bases left unmatched: 5. CDR3 size: 14 residues. In germline, CDR1 is LGHNA, CDR2 YSLEER. CDR3: CASSQTQGADGYTF. The DNA of the CDR3 is TGCGCCAGCAGCCAGACACAGGGGGCTGATGGCTACACCTTC.

The chain uses TRBV5-4 and TRBJ2-5; D remains ambiguous. Per the germline V gene, CDR1 is SGHNT and CDR2 is YYREEE (reference sequence). CDR3 size: 13 residues. Trimming shortened V by 1 base and J by 2 bases, and 6 bases separated the two germline ends. The CDR3 region is CASSLSVQETQYF. The CDR3 DNA is TGTGCCAGCAGCTTGTCGGTACAAGAGACCCAGTACTTC. Variable domain in full (rest from reference TRBV5-4 and TRBJ2-5): ETGVTQSPTHLIKTRGQQVTLRCSSQSGHNTVSWYQQALGQGPQFIFQYYREEENGRGNFPPRFSGLQFPNYSSELNVNALELDDSALYLCASSLSVQETQYFGPGTRLLVL.

In DNA form, the CDR3 reads TGTGCCAGCAGCGTAGAACAGGGGACCGAGACCCAGTACTTC. Protein: CASSVEQGTETQYF. This sequence joins TRBV9 and TRBJ2-5; 7 nucleotides align to TRBD1. In germline, CDR1 is SGDLS, CDR2 YYNGEE. This CDR3 spans 14 amino acids. The J segment lost 5 bases and the V segment lost 0 bases, leaving 4 bases of the junction unmatched.

The count of this clone is one. The same CDR3 is also encoded by other DNA sequences in this sample. V usage is TRBV6-5 and J usage is TRBJ2-2; 8 bases fit TRBD1. The CDR3 extends over 15 amino acids. Germline V gene data show CDR1 as MNHEY and CDR2 as SVGAGI. The ends lost 5 bases at V and 7 bases at J; junction bases unmatched: 9. The CDR3 loop is CASSGGTGIGGELFF. In nucleotides, the CDR3 is TGTGCCAGCAGTGGGGGGACAGGCATAGGCGGGGAGCTGTTTTTT.